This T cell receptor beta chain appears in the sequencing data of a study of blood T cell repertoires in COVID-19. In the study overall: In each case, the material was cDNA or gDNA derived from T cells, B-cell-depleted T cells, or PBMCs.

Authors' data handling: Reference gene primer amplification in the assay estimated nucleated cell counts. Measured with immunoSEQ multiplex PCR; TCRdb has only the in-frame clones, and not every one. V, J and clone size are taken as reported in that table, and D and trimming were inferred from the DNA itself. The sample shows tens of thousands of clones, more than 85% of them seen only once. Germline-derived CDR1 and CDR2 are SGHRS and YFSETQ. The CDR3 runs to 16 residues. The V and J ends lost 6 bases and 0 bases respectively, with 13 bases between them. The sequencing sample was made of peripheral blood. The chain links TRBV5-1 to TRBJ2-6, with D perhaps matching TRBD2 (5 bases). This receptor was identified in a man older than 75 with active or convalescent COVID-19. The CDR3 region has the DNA TGCGCCAGCATAGCGTTCGCCGGCTCTGGGGCCAACGTCCTGACTTTC. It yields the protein CASIAFAGSGANVLTF.